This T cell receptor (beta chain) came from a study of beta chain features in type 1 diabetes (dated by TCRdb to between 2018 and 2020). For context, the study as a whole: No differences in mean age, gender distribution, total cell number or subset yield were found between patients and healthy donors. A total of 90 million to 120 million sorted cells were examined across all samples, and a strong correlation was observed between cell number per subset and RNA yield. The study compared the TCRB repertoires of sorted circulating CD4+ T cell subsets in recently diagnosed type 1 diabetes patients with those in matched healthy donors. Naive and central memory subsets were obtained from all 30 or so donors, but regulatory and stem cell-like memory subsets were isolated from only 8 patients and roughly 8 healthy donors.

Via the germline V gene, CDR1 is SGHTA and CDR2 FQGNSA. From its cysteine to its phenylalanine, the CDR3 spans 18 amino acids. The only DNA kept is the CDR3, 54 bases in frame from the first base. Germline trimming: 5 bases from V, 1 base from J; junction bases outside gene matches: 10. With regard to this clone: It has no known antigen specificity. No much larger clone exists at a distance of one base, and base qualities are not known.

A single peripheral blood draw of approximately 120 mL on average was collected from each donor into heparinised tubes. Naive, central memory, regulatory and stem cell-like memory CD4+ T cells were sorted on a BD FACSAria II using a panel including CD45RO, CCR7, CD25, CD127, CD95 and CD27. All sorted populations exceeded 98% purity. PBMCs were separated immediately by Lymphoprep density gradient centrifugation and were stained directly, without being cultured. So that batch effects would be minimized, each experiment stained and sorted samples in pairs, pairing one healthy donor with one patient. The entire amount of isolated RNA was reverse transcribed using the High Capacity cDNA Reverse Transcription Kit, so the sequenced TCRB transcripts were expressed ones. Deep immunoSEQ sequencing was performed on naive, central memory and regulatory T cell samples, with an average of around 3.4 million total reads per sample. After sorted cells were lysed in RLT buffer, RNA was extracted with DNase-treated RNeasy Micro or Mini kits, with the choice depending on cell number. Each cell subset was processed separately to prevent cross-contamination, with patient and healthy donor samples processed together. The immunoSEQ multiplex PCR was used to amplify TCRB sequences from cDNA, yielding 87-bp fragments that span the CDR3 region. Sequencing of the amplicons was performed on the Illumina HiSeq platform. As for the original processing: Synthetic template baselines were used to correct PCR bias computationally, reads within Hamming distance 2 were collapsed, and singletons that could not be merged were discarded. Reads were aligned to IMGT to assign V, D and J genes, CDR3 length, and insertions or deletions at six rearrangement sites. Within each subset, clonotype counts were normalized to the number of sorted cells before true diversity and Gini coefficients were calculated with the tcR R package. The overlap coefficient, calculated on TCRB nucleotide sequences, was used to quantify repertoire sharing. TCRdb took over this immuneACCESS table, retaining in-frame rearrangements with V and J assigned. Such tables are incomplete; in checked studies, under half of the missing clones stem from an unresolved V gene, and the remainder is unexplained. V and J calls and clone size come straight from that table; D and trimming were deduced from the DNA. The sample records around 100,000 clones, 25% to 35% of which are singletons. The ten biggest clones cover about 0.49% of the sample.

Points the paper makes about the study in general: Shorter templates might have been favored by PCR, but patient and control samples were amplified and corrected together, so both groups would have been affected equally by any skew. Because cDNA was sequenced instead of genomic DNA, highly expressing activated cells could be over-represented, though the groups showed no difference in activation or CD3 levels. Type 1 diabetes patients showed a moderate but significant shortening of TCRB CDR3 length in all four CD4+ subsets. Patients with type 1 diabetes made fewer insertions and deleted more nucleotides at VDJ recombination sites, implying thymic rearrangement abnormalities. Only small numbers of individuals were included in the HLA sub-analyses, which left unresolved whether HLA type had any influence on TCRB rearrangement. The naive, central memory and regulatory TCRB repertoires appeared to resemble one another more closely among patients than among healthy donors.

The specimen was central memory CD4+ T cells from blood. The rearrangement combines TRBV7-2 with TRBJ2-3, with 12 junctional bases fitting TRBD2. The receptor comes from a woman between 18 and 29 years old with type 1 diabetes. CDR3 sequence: CASSQQGGLAGRTDTQYF. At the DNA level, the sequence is TGTGCCAGCAGCCAACAGGGAGGACTAGCGGGACGCACAGATACGCAGTATTTT.